The 6 T cell receptor beta chains below all came from one sample that was sequenced in a study of blood T cell repertoires in COVID-19. Using immunoSEQ multiplex PCR, the repertoire was profiled, and TCRdb retains in-frame clones only, with some absent. The table shows some 97,000 clones, with about nine tenths occurring only once. The sequenced sample was peripheral blood. These TCRs come from a man aged 50 to 59 with acute or convalescent COVID-19.

This chain links TRBV20-1 with TRBJ1-4, with D maybe TRBD1 (5 bases). Germline V gene sequence: CDR1 DFQATT, CDR2 SNEGSKA (reference sequence). Trimming removed 3 bases from V and 8 bases from J, with 19 bases in between. CDR3 length: 15 amino acids. This CDR3 reads CSASMTKGKLEKLFF. The CDR3 nucleotides read TGCAGTGCTAGTATGACCAAGGGGAAACTGGAAAAACTGTTTTTT.

This clone was counted a few times. The chain has TRBV24-1 and TRBJ2-5; 14 positions match TRBD2. Germline CDR1 and CDR2: KGHDR and SFDVKD. The junction had 6 bases not matched to a gene; V was cut back by 0 bases and J by 4 bases. The CDR3 has 18 amino acids. The CDR3 DNA sequence: TGTGCCACCAGTGATTTGTCGACTAGCGGGAGGGCCAGAGAGACCCAGTACTTC. Protein sequence: CATSDLSTSGRARETQYF.

The chain recombines TRBV9 with TRBJ1-3; D may be TRBD1 (5 bases). This CDR3 spans 15 amino acids. The germline gives CDR1 SGDLS, CDR2 YYNGEE. Trimming stripped 0 bases from V and 2 bases from J, with 9 bases between. The CDR3 DNA is TGTGCCAGCAGCGTAGAGGGGTTTACTGGAAACACCATATATTTT. It codes for CASSVEGFTGNTIYF.

The V call is TRBV5-1, the J call TRBJ2-3, with 7 bases that match TRBD2. Germline loops: CDR1 SGHRS, CDR2 YFSETQ. V trimming: 4 bases; J trimming: 4 bases; junction bases outside the gene matches: 9. This CDR3 contains 15 residues. The CDR3 reads CASSGTGTTPDTQYF. CDR3 nucleotides: TGCGCCAGCAGCGGGACCGGGACTACCCCAGATACGCAGTATTTT.

This clone was observed once. The chain couples TRBV6-5 to TRBJ2-5; 7 bases align to TRBD1. The germline V gene encodes CDR1 MNHEY and CDR2 SVGAGI. The V and J ends lost 4 bases and 7 bases, in that order; junction bases with no gene match: 6. This CDR3 region has 13 residues. The CDR3 region has the DNA TGTGCCAGCAGTTTACAGGGGACGGTGACCCAGTACTTC. Its protein product is CASSLQGTVTQYF.

The chain is built from TRBV11-3 and TRBJ1-1, with 8 bases aligning to TRBD1. After removal of 2 bases from V and 2 bases from J, the junction contained 4 bases not matched to a gene. The germline V gene has CDR1 SGHNT and CDR2 YENEEA. The CDR3 sequence is 15 residues long. CDR3 in DNA: TGTGCCAGCAGCTTAACAGGGACAGGAAACACTGAAGCTTTCTTT. Its translation is CASSLTGTGNTEAFF.